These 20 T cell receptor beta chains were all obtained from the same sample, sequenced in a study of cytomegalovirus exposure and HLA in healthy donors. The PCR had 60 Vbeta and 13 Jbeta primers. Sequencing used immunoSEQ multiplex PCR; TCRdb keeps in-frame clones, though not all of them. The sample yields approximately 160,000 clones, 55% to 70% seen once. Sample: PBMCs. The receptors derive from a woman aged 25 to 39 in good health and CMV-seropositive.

The CDR3 sequence: CASSQGFLVQGATGELFF. The CDR3 DNA follows: TGCGCCAGCAGCCAAGGGTTTCTGGTACAGGGAGCAACCGGGGAGCTGTTTTTT. The chain carries TRBV4-1 and TRBJ2-2; D possibly corresponds to TRBD1 (6 bases). This CDR3 region has 18 residues. Per the germline V gene, CDR1 is MGHRA and CDR2 is YSYEKL. Trimming stripped 1 base from V and 5 bases from J, with 20 bases between.

CDR3 protein: CASSLAQGRLHF. The CDR3 region has the DNA TGTGCCAGCAGCTTAGCCCAGGGGAGACTCCACTTT. The V gene is TRBV7-9, the J gene TRBJ1-6, with D tentatively TRBD1 (6 bases). Germline-derived CDR1 and CDR2 are SEHNR and FQNEAQ (reference sequence). The CDR3 spans 12 residues. V was trimmed by 0 bases and J by 16 bases, leaving 10 bases between them.

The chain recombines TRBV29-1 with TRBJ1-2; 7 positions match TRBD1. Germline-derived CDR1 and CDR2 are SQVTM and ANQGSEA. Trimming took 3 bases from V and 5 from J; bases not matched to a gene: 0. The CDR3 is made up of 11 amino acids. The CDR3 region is CSVETGYGYTF. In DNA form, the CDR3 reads TGCAGCGTTGAGACAGGGTATGGCTACACCTTC.

The DNA of the CDR3 is TGTGCCAGCAGCCGGGTGGGCGAGCAGTACTTC. Translated, it gives CASSRVGEQYF. V usage is TRBV7-9 and J usage is TRBJ2-7; no clear D. V was clipped by 5 bases and J by 6 bases, with 8 bases between them. The CDR3 spans 11 residues. In germline, CDR1 is SEHNR, CDR2 FQNEAQ (reference sequence).

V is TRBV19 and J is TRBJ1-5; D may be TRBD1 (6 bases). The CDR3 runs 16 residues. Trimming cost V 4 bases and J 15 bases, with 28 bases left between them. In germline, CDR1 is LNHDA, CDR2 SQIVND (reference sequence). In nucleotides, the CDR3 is TGTGCCAGTAGTACAGAGGGGGGAAGGGTTACTCGTTCGCCGCATTTT. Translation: CASSTEGGRVTRSPHF. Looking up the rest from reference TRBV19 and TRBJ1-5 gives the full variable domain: DGGITQSPKYLFRKEGQNVTLSCEQNLNHDAMYWYRQDPGQGLRLIYYSQIVNDFQKGDIAEGYSVSREKKESFPLTVTSAQKNPTAFYLCASSTEGGRVTRSPHFGDGTRLSIL.

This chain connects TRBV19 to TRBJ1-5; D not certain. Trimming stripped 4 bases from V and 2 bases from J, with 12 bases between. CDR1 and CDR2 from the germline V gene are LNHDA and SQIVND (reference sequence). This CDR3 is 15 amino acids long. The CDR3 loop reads CASSRIDKGNQPQHF. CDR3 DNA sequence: TGTGCCAGTAGTAGGATCGACAAGGGCAATCAGCCCCAGCATTTT.

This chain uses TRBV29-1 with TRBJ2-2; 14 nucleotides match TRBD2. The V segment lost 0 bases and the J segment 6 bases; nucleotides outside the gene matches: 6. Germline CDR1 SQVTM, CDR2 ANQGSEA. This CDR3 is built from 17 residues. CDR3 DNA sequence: TGCAGCGTTGAAGAGCTTGGACTAGCGGGGGGTCCCGGGGAGCTGTTTTTT. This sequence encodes CSVEELGLAGGPGELFF.

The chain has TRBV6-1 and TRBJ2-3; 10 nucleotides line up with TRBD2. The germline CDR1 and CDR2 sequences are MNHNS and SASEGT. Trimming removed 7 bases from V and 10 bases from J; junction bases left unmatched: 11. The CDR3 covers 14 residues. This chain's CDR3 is CASTLGSSGGSQYF. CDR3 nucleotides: TGTGCCAGCACCCTCGGGTCTAGCGGGGGTTCGCAGTATTTT.

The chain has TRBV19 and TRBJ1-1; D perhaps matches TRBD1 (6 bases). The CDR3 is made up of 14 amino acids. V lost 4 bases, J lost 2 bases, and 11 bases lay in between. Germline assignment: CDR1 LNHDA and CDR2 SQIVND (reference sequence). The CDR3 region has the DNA TGTGCCAGTAGTAGGGGGCCTTTCAACACTGAAGCTTTCTTT. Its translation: CASSRGPFNTEAFF.

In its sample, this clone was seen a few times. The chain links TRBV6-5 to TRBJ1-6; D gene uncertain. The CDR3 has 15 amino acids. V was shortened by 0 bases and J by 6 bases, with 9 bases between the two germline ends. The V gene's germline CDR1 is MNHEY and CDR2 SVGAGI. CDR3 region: CASSYSRAVNSPLHF. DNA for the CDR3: TGTGCCAGCAGTTACTCGAGGGCCGTTAATTCACCCCTCCACTTT.

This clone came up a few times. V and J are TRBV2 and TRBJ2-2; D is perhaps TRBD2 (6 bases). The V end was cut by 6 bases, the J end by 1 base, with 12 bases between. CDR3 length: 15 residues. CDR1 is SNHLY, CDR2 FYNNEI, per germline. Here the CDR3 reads CASREYGRNTGELFF. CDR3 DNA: TGTGCCAGCAGAGAATACGGGAGGAACACCGGGGAGCTGTTTTTT.

This chain's CDR3 is CAIRKTSGRGTGELFF. The CDR3 DNA reads as TGTGCCATTCGAAAGACTAGCGGGAGAGGCACCGGGGAGCTGTTTTTT. This chain connects TRBV10-3 to TRBJ2-2, with 12 nucleotides matching TRBD2. The CDR3 covers 16 residues. V was clipped by 9 bases and J by 4 bases; unmatched bases: 9. CDR1 is ENHRY, CDR2 SYGVKD, per germline.

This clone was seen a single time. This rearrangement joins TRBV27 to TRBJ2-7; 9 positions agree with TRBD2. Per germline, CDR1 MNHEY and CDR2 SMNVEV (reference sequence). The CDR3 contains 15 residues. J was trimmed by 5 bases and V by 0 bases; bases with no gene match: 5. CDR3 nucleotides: TGTGCCAGCAGTTTATCGGGACTAGCACTCGACGAGCAGTACTTC. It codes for CASSLSGLALDEQYF.

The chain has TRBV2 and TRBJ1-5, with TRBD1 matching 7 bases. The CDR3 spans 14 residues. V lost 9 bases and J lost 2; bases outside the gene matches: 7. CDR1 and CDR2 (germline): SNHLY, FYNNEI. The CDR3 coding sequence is TGTGCCAGTAGAGACAGGGTCGGCAATCAGCCCCAGCATTTT. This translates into CASRDRVGNQPQHF.

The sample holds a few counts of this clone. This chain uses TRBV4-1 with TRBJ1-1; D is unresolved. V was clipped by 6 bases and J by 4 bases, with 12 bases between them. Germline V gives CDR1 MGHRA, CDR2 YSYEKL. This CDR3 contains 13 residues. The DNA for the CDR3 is TGCGCCAGCAGACCCGGGTTTAGCACTGAAGCTTTCTTT. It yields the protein CASRPGFSTEAFF.

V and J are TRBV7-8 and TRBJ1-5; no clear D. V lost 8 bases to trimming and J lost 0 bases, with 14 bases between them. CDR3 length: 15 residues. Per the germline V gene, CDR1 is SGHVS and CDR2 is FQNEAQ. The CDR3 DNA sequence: TGTGCCAGCCAAACGAGGGAGAATAGCAATCAGCCCCAGCATTTT. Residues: CASQTRENSNQPQHF.

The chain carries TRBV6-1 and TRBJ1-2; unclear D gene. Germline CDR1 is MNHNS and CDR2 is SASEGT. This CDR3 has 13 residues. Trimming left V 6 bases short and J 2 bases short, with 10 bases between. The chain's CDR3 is CASSVDKNYGYTF. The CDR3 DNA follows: TGTGCCAGCAGCGTCGACAAGAACTATGGCTACACCTTC.

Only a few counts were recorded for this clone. The CDR3 spells CASSSPGSSGNTIYF. DNA for the CDR3: TGTGCCAGCAGCTCCCCCGGGTCCTCTGGAAACACCATATATTTT. V is TRBV7-9 and J is TRBJ1-3, with D unresolved. Germline CDR1 reads SEHNR; CDR2 reads FQNEAQ (reference sequence). The germline V and J ends were trimmed by 4 bases and 0 bases, with 10 bases remaining between them. CDR3 size: 15 residues.

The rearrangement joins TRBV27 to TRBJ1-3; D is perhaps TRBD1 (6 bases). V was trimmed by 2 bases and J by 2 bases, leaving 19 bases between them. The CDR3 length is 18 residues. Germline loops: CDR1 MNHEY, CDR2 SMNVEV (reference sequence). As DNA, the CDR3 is TGTGCCAGCAGTTTAACACCCCCTCTCAGGGGAGCTGGAAACACCATATATTTT. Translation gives CASSLTPPLRGAGNTIYF.

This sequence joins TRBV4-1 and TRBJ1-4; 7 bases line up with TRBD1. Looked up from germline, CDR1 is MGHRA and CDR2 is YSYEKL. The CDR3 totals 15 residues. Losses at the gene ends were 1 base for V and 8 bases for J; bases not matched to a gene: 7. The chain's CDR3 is CASSQARTGGEKLFF. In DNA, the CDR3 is TGCGCCAGCAGCCAAGCGAGGACAGGTGGAGAAAAACTGTTTTTT.